This TCR beta chain was captured by sequencing in a study of blood T cell repertoires in COVID-19. Study context: T cells, B-cell-depleted T cells, or PBMCs supplied cDNA or gDNA.

Assay: immunoSEQ multiplex PCR; the TCRdb copy retains only in-frame clones and omits some. The sample comprises some 320,000 clones, 88% of which are singletons, and approximately 6.6% rests with the top ten. The CDR3 runs to 12 residues. Trimming removed 2 bases from V and 15 bases from J, with 14 bases in between. Germline values: CDR1 MNHNS, CDR2 SASEGT. Sequencing input: peripheral blood. The chain is built from TRBV6-1 and TRBJ1-5, with unresolved D. This TCR derives from a woman in her twenties or thirties who had recovered from COVID-19. CDR3 sequence (DNA): TGTGCCAGCAGTGAAAGCGTTGGGTGGCTGCATTTT. This translates into CASSESVGWLHF.